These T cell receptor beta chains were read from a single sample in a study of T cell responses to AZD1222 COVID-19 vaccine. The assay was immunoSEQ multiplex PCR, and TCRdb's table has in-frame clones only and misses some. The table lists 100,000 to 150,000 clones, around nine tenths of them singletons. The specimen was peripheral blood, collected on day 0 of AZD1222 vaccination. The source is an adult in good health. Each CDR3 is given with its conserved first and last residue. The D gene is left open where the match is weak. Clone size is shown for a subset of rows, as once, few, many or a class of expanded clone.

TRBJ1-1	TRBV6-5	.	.	CASRDNTEAFF	TGTGCCAGCAGAGACAACACTGAAGCTTTCTTT
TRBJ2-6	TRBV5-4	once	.	CASSLDLPGANVLTF	TGTGCCAGCAGCTTGGACCTCCCTGGGGCCAACGTCCTGACTTTC
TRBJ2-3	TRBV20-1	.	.	CSAPLDTQYF	TGCAGTGCTCCCCTAGATACGCAGTATTTT
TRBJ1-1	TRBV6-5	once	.	CASRSQGNTEAFF	TGTGCCAGCAGGAGTCAGGGGAACACTGAAGCTTTCTTT
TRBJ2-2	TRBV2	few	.	CASSGKTGLNTGELFF	TGTGCCAGCAGTGGGAAAACAGGGTTGAACACCGGGGAGCTGTTTTTT
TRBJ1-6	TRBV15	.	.	CATSRTGDLSPLHF	TGTGCCACCAGCAGGACAGGAGATTTATCACCCCTCCACTTT
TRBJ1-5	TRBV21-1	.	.	CASSKDTSNQPQHF	TGTGCCAGCAGCAAAGACACTAGCAATCAGCCCCAGCATTTT
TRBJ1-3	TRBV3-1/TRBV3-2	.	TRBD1	CASLGGNRGDHTIYF	TGTGCCAGCCTCGGCGGGAACAGGGGAGACCACACCATATATTTT
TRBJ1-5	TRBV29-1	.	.	CSALQGNNQPQHF	TGCAGCGCGCTACAGGGAAACAATCAGCCCCAGCATTTT
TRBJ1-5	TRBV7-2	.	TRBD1	CASSWEQGPWPQHF	TGTGCCAGCAGTTGGGAACAGGGGCCTTGGCCCCAGCATTTT
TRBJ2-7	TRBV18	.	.	CASSPTTDSYEQYF	TGTGCCAGCTCACCGACAACGGACTCCTACGAGCAGTACTTC
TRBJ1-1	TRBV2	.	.	CASRRGTSGTEAFF	TGTGCCAGCAGGAGGGGGACTTCGGGCACTGAAGCTTTCTTT
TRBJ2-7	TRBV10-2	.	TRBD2	CASKTGGYRDEQYF	TGCGCCAGCAAGACGGGGGGATATCGGGACGAGCAGTACTTC
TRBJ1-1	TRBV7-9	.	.	CASSLNMEAEAFF	TGTGCCAGCAGCTTAAACATGGAGGCTGAAGCTTTCTTT
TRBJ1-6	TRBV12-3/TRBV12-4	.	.	CASHLDPYAPLHF	TGTGCCAGCCACCTCGACCCTTACGCACCCCTCCACTTT
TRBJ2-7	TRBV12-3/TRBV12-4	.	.	CASSFSEYEQYF	TGTGCCAGCAGTTTCTCCGAGTACGAGCAGTACTTC
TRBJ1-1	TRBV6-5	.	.	CASSGASGDTEAFF	TGTGCCAGCAGCGGGGCTTCAGGGGACACTGAAGCTTTCTTT
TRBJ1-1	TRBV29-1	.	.	CSVEARHPDRPLNTEAFF	TGCAGCGTTGAAGCAAGGCACCCGGACCGCCCCTTGAACACTGAAGCTTTCTTT
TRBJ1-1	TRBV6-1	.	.	CASSEIRGMNTEAFF	TGTGCCAGCAGTGAGATCAGGGGCATGAACACTGAAGCTTTCTTT
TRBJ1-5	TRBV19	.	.	CASNNWSNQPQHF	TGTGCCAGTAATAACTGGAGCAATCAGCCCCAGCATTTT
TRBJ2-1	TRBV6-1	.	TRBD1	CASSEVLRGQVNNEQFF	TGTGCCAGCAGTGAAGTTCTGCGGGGACAGGTGAACAATGAGCAGTTCTTC
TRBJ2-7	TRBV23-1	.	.	CASPPRAVDYEQYF	TGCGCCAGCCCACCGAGGGCGGTAGACTACGAGCAGTACTTC
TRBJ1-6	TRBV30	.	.	CAWAQGWNSPLHF	TGTGCCTGGGCCCAGGGGTGGAATTCACCCCTCCACTTT
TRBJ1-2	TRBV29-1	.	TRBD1	CSGSGNRGGVYGYTF	TGCAGCGGGTCGGGAAACAGGGGTGGGGTCTATGGCTACACCTTC
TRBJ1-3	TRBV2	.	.	CASSEGAEVRLGGNTIYF	TGTGCCAGCAGTGAAGGGGCGGAGGTACGATTAGGTGGAAACACCATATATTTT
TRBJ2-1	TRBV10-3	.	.	CAATPGTRTYNEQFF	TGTGCCGCCACTCCCGGGACAAGAACCTACAATGAGCAGTTCTTC
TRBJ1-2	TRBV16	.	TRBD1	CASSQSGPLTGDGYTF	TGTGCCAGCAGCCAATCGGGACCGTTGACAGGGGATGGCTACACCTTC
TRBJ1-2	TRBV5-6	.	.	CASSPAEAGGYTF	TGTGCCAGCAGCCCCGCTGAGGCGGGGGGCTACACCTTC
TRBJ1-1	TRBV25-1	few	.	CASSEGGRTEAFF	TGTGCCAGCAGTGAGGGAGGAAGGACTGAAGCTTTCTTT
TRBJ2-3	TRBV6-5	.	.	CASQKISTDTQYF	TGTGCCAGCCAAAAGATAAGCACAGATACGCAGTATTTT
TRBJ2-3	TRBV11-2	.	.	CASRPPTVSKDTQYF	TGTGCCAGCAGACCACCCACGGTCTCTAAAGATACGCAGTATTTT
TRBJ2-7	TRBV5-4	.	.	CASSLASRTYEQYF	TGTGCCAGCAGCTTGGCGAGCAGGACCTACGAGCAGTACTTC
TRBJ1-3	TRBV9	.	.	CASSVDRDQGNTIYF	TGTGCCAGCAGCGTCGACAGAGACCAAGGAAACACCATATATTTT
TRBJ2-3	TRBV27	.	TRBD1	CASSPDLGQKRGTQYF	TGTGCCAGCAGCCCCGATTTGGGACAGAAAAGAGGTACGCAGTATTTT
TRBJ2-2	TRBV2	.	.	CAGIQTNTGELFF	TGTGCCGGGATACAGACGAACACCGGGGAGCTGTTTTTT
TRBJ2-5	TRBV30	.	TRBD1	CAWRGQGALETQYF	TGTGCCTGGAGGGGACAGGGGGCTTTGGAGACCCAGTACTTC
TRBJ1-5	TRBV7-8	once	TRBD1	CASSPDRGRGQPQHF	TGTGCCAGCAGCCCGGACAGGGGGCGCGGTCAGCCCCAGCATTTT
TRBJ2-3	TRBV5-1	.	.	CASSLAGDTQYF	TGCGCCAGCAGCTTGGCCGGAGATACGCAGTATTTT
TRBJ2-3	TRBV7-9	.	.	CASSPDELGTDTQYF	TGTGCCAGCAGCCCGGACGAGCTGGGCACAGATACGCAGTATTTT
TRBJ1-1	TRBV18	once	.	CASSPRSRREKNTEAFF	TGTGCCAGCTCACCACGGTCCAGGAGGGAGAAAAACACTGAAGCTTTCTTT
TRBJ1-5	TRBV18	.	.	CASSPETGEVLPQHF	TGTGCCAGCTCACCGGAGACGGGGGAGGTTTTGCCCCAGCATTTT
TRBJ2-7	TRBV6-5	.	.	CASRDRQRLVQYF	TGTGCCAGCAGGGATAGGCAGCGGTTAGTGCAGTACTTC
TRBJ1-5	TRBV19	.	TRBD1	CASSFTGGRGNQPQHF	TGTGCCAGTAGTTTCACAGGGGGTAGGGGCAATCAGCCCCAGCATTTT
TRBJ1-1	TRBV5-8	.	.	CASSPQLRLEAFF	TGTGCCAGCAGCCCCCAACTAAGACTTGAAGCTTTCTTT
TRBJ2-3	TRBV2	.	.	CASTRQGGPDTQYF	TGTGCCAGCACTAGGCAGGGGGGCCCAGATACGCAGTATTTT
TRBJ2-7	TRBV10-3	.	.	CATRTVLNEQYF	TGTGCCACCCGGACAGTCCTGAACGAGCAGTACTTC
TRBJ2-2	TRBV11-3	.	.	CASSFNTGELFF	TGTGCCAGCAGCTTCAACACCGGGGAGCTGTTTTTT
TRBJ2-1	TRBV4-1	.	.	CASSQVLDEQFF	TGCGCCAGCAGCCAAGTTTTGGATGAGCAGTTCTTC
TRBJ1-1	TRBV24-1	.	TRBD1	CATSDLQTGLNTEAFF	TGTGCCACCAGTGATTTGCAGACAGGGTTGAACACTGAAGCTTTCTTT
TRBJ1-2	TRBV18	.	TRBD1	CASSPLQGVGGYTF	TGTGCCAGCTCACCCCTACAGGGGGTGGGGGGCTACACCTTC
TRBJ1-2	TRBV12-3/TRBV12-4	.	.	CASSSNYGYTF	TGTGCCAGCAGTTCAAACTATGGCTACACCTTC
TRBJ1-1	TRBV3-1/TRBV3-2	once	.	CASSLGNPNTEAFF	TGTGCCAGCAGCCTGGGCAACCCGAACACTGAAGCTTTCTTT
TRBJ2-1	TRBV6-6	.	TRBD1	CASAIGTGAANEQFF	TGTGCCAGCGCAATTGGGACAGGGGCTGCGAATGAGCAGTTCTTC